A single sample is the source of the 19 T cell receptor beta chains below, sequenced in a study of blood T cell repertoires in COVID-19 (dated by TCRdb to 2018 to 2021). Library preparation employed the immunoSEQ multiplex PCR assay. TCRdb retrieved this table from immuneACCESS and kept in-frame rearrangements only. Not all clones are present; in checked studies, unresolved V genes account for under half, and no reason is known for the remainder. This sample has 150,000 to 200,000 clones in its table, and 80% of those were observed once. The ten largest clones take up roughly 3.5% of the sample. Sequencing used PBMCs or T cells enriched from blood (not recorded which). The receptors were gathered from an older woman who had recovered from COVID-19.

The chain employs TRBV6-2 or TRBV6-3 and TRBJ2-1; unclear D gene. CDR1 is MNHEY and CDR2 is SVGEGT in the germline V gene. V shed 5 bases and J shed 7 bases, with 18 bases lying between them. The CDR3 is 15 amino acids. The DNA for the CDR3 is TGTGCCAGCAGTCGACCCGACTCCTACGGGAATGAGCAGTTCTTC. It yields the protein CASSRPDSYGNEQFF.

This chain uses TRBV2 with TRBJ2-3, with D possibly being TRBD2 (7 bases). V gave up 4 bases and J gave up 4 bases, with 12 bases separating them. The CDR3 has 14 amino acids. CDR1 SNHLY and CDR2 FYNNEI come from the germline V gene. Here the CDR3 DNA reads TGTGCCAGCAGTGGGGGGGGCGGCGCAGATACGCAGTATTTT. It specifies CASSGGGGADTQYF.

The V call is TRBV5-6, the J call TRBJ2-7; a possible D gene is TRBD2 (6 bases). Germline values: CDR1 SGHDT, CDR2 YYEEEE. Deletions cut 0 bases from V and 6 bases from J, with 19 bases between. The CDR3 is 16 amino acids. CDR3 sequence: CASSLALEGPRGEQYF. The CDR3 bases are TGTGCCAGCAGCTTGGCCTTAGAGGGCCCGCGGGGCGAGCAGTACTTC. Full variable domain (remainder filled in from reference TRBV5-6 and TRBJ2-7): DAGVTQSPTHLIKTRGQQVTLRCSPKSGHDTVSWYQQALGQGPQFIFQYYEEEERQRGNFPDRFSGHQFPNYSSELNVNALLLGDSALYLCASSLALEGPRGEQYFGPGTRLTVT.

The V gene is TRBV9, the J gene TRBJ2-3; 9 nucleotides agree with TRBD1. J gave up 4 bases and V 1 base, and 7 bases lay outside the gene matches. The CDR3 consists of 16 residues. The germline gives CDR1 SGDLS, CDR2 YYNGEE. In DNA, the CDR3 is TGTGCCAGCAGCGTACAATGGGGACAGGGAGCAGATACGCAGTATTTT. Amino acids: CASSVQWGQGADTQYF.

This chain connects TRBV30 to TRBJ1-1; no definite D call. Germline V gene sequence: CDR1 GTSNPN, CDR2 SVGIG (reference sequence). CDR3 size: 17 residues. V lost 2 bases, J lost 4 bases, and 23 bases lay in between. CDR3 protein: CAWSLKPHRSGSTEAFF. The CDR3, as DNA: TGTGCCTGGAGTCTGAAGCCACATCGCTCGGGAAGCACTGAAGCTTTCTTT.

The gene calls are TRBV3-1 (or the pseudogene TRBV3-2) and TRBJ1-1, with 9 nucleotides matching TRBD1. J gave up 6 bases and V 1 base, and 6 bases lay outside the gene matches. CDR1 and CDR2 from the germline V gene are LGHDT and YNNKEL (reference sequence). The CDR3 totals 15 residues. The CDR3 nucleotides read TGTGCCAGCAGCCAAGGGTGGACAGGGGACCCTGAAGCTTTCTTT. It specifies CASSQGWTGDPEAFF.

The chain joins TRBV10-3 to TRBJ2-2; 10 bases line up with TRBD1. Per germline, CDR1 ENHRY and CDR2 SYGVKD. V shed 6 bases and J 4 bases; nucleotides not matched to a gene: 5. The CDR3 spans 15 residues. The CDR3 protein is CAISRQGASTGELFF. CDR3 DNA: TGTGCCATCAGCCGACAGGGGGCGTCCACCGGGGAGCTGTTTTTT.

V is TRBV6-1 and J is TRBJ2-3; 8 bases map to TRBD1. CDR1 and CDR2 (germline): MNHNS, SASEGT. This CDR3 contains 16 residues. The trim removed 4 bases at V and 1 base at J, leaving 7 bases unmatched. CDR3 nucleotide sequence: TGTGCCAGCAGTGGACGACCGGGACAGGGCACAGATACGCAGTATTTT. Translating gives CASSGRPGQGTDTQYF.

The CDR3 DNA follows: TGTGCCACCAGCAGTAACAGGGGATCCTACGAGCAGTACTTC. Protein product: CATSSNRGSYEQYF. The rearrangement joins TRBV15 to TRBJ2-7; the match to TRBD1 covers 7 bases. The length of the CDR3 is 14 residues. CDR1 and CDR2 from the germline V gene are LNHNV and YYDKDF (reference sequence). Trimming at V came to 3 bases and at J to 1 base, leaving 3 bases not matched to a gene.

The gene calls are TRBV11-3 and TRBJ2-1; tentatively, D is TRBD1 (6 bases). V lost 5 bases, J lost 1 base, and 9 bases lay in between. The CDR3 has 14 amino acids. Germline CDR1 reads SGHNT; CDR2 reads YENEEA. CDR3 nucleotide sequence: TGTGCCAGCAGCGACGGACAGTCCTACAATGAGCAGTTCTTC. Translated, it gives CASSDGQSYNEQFF.

This rearrangement joins TRBV29-1 to TRBJ1-1; the D gene is possibly TRBD1 (6 bases). The V end was cut by 7 bases, the J end by 1 base, with 10 bases between. Germline loops: CDR1 SQVTM, CDR2 ANQGSEA. The CDR3 sequence is 12 residues long. The CDR3 spells CSGIQGNTEAFF. Written as DNA, the CDR3 is TGCAGCGGGATACAGGGGAACACTGAAGCTTTCTTT.

Worth noting for this clone: In the same sample, other DNA sequences code for this CDR3. This chain connects TRBV20-1 to TRBJ1-4; D is uncertain. CDR3 length: 11 amino acids. V lost 3 bases and J 7 bases, leaving 6 bases between the germline ends. CDR1 and CDR2 from the germline V gene are DFQATT and SNEGSKA (reference sequence). CDR3 in DNA: TGCAGTGCTAGCCGGGGTGAAAAACTGTTTTTT. Translation: CSASRGEKLFF.

V gene TRBV5-6 combines with J gene TRBJ2-5; a possible D gene is TRBD1 (6 bases). The CDR3 has 13 amino acids. Germline-derived CDR1 and CDR2 are SGHDT and YYEEEE. V was shortened by 2 bases and J by 5 bases, with 10 bases between the two germline ends. CDR3 in DNA: TGTGCCAGCAGCTTAGGGGGTTTGGAGACCCAGTACTTC. Translating gives CASSLGGLETQYF.

The chain employs TRBV10-3 and TRBJ2-7, with unresolved D. The V gene lost 2 bases and the J gene lost 0 bases, with 5 bases spanning the gap. Germline V gives CDR1 ENHRY, CDR2 SYGVKD. The CDR3 spans 13 residues. The CDR3 sequence: CAISEVLSYEQYF. CDR3 sequence (DNA): TGTGCCATCAGTGAGGTCCTCTCCTACGAGCAGTACTTC.

The rearrangement joins TRBV27 to TRBJ2-5, with 11 bases aligning to TRBD2. The V segment lost 4 bases and the J segment 5 bases; nucleotides outside the gene matches: 6. The germline CDR1 and CDR2 sequences are MNHEY and SMNVEV (reference sequence). The CDR3 extends over 15 amino acids. In DNA form, the CDR3 reads TGTGCCAGCAGTTCGTTAGCGGGGGGGCTTGAGACCCAGTACTTC. Encoded protein: CASSSLAGGLETQYF.

This clone was found once. This chain connects TRBV5-6 to TRBJ2-3; D not certain. Looked up from germline, CDR1 is SGHDT and CDR2 is YYEEEE. Trimming took off 5 bases at V and 4 bases at J, with 5 bases between the two ends. This CDR3 spans 11 amino acids. The CDR3 sequence is CASRSADTQYF. The DNA of the CDR3 is TGTGCCAGCAGGTCCGCAGATACGCAGTATTTT.

This clone was seen a handful of times. J is TRBJ1-4 and V is TRBV5-1, with 8 bases identical to TRBD1. Germline V gene lookup returns CDR1 SGHRS and CDR2 YFSETQ. This CDR3 region has 14 residues. V lost 4 bases and J lost 7; bases outside the gene matches: 6. This chain's CDR3 is CASSANRGGEKLFF. Written as DNA, the CDR3 is TGCGCCAGCAGCGCAAACAGGGGGGGTGAAAAACTGTTTTTT.

The gene calls are TRBV19 and TRBJ1-1, with D perhaps matching TRBD1 (5 bases). Looked up from germline, CDR1 is LNHDA and CDR2 is SQIVND (reference sequence). The CDR3 sequence is 13 residues long. V was pared by 2 bases and J by 5 bases, with 9 bases between. This CDR3 reads CASSISRATEAFF. In DNA form, the CDR3 reads TGTGCCAGTAGTATATCCAGGGCGACTGAAGCTTTCTTT. The variable domain in full, with the rest retrieved from reference TRBV19 and TRBJ1-1, is DGGITQSPKYLFRKEGQNVTLSCEQNLNHDAMYWYRQDPGQGLRLIYYSQIVNDFQKGDIAEGYSVSREKKESFPLTVTSAQKNPTAFYLCASSISRATEAFFGQGTRLTVV.

CDR3 bases: TGTGCCAGCGGGAGGGCAGCCTACGAGCAGTACTTC. Translated: CASGRAAYEQYF. The chain couples TRBV6-5 to TRBJ2-7; 7 bases fit TRBD2. V trimming: 8 bases; J trimming: 2 bases; junction bases outside the gene matches: 3. Germline CDR1 and CDR2: MNHEY and SVGAGI. There are 12 residues in the CDR3.